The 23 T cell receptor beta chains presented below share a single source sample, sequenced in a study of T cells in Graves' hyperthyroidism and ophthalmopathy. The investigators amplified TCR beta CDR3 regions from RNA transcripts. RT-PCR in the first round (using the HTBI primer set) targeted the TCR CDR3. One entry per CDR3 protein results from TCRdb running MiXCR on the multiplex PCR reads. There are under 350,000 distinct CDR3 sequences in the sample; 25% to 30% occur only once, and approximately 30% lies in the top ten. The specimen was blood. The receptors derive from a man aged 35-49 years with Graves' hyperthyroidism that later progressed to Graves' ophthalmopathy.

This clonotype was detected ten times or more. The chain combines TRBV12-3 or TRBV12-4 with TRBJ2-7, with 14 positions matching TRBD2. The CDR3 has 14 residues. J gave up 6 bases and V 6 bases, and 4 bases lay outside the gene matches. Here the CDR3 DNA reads TGTGCCAGCAGCCGGACTAGCGGGAGGAGCGAGCAGTACTTC. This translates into CASSRTSGRSEQYF.

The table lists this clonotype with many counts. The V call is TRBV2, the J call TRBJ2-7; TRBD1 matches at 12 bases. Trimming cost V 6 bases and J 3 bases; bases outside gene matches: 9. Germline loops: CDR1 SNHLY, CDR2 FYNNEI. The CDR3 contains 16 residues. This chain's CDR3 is CASSLSGTGGGYEQYF. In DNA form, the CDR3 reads TGTGCCAGCAGCCTATCCGGGACAGGGGGCGGCTACGAGCAGTACTTC.

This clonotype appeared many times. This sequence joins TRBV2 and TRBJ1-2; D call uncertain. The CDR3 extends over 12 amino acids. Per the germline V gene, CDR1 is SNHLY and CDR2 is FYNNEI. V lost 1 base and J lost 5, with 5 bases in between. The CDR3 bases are TGTGCCAGCAGTGAAGAGAAGTATGGCTACACCTTC. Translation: CASSEEKYGYTF. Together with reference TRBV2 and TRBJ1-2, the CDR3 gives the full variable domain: EPEVTQTPSHQVTQMGQEVILRCVPISNHLYFYWYRQILGQKVEFLVSFYNNEISEKSEIFDDQFSVERPDGSNFTLKIRSTKLEDSAMYFCASSEEKYGYTFGSGTRLTVV.

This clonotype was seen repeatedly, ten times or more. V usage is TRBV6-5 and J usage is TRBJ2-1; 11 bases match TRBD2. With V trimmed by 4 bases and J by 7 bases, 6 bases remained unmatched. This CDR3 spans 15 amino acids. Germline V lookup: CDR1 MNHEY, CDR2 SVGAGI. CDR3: CASSLAGGPGNEQFF. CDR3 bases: TGTGCCAGCAGTTTAGCGGGAGGGCCGGGGAATGAGCAGTTCTTC.

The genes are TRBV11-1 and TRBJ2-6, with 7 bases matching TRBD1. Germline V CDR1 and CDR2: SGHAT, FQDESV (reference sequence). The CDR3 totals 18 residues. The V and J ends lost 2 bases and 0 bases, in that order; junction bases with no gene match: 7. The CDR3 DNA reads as TGTGCCAGCAGCTTAAGTGGGACAGCTAACTCTGGGGCCAACGTCCTGACTTTC. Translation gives CASSLSGTANSGANVLTF.

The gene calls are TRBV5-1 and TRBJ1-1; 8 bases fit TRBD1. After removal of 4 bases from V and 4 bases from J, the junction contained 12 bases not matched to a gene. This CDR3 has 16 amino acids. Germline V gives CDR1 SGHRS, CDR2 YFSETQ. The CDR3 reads CASSPSLSGGITEAFF. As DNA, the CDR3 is TGCGCCAGCAGCCCCTCTTTGTCAGGGGGCATCACTGAAGCTTTCTTT.

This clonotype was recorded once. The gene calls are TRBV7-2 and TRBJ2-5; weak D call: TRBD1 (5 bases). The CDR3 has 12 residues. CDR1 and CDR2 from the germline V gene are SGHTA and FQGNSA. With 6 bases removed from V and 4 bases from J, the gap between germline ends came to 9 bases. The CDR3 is CASRQTGETQYF. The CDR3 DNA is TGTGCCAGCAGGCAAACAGGAGAGACCCAGTACTTC.

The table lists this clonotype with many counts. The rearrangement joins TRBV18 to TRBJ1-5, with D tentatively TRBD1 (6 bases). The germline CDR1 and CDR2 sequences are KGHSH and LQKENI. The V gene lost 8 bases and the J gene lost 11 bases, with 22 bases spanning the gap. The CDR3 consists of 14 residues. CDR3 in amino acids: CASTTQARQGSQHF. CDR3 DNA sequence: TGTGCCAGCACTACACAGGCCCGTCAGGGGTCCCAGCATTTT.

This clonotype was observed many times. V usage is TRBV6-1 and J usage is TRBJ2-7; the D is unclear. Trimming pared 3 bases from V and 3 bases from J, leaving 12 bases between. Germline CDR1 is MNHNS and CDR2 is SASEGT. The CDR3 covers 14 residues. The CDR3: CASSEGGTNYEQYF. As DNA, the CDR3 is TGTGCCAGCAGTGAGGGCGGCACGAACTACGAGCAGTACTTC.

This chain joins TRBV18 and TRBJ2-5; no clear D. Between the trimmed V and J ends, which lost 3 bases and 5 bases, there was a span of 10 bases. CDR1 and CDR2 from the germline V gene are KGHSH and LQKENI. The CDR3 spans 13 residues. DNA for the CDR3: TGTGCCAGCTCACCCTTAGTATCGGAGACCCAGTACTTC. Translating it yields CASSPLVSETQYF.

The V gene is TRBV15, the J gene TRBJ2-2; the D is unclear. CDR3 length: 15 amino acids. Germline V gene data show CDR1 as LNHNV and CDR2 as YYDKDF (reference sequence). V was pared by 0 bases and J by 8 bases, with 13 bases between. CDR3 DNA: TGTGCCACCAGCAGAGATTTACTGATCCCGGGGGAGCTGTTTTTT. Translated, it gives CATSRDLLIPGELFF. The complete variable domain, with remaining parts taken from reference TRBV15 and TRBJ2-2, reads DAMVIQNPRYQVTQFGKPVTLSCSQTLNHNVMYWYQQKSSQAPKLLFHYYDKDFNNEADTPDNFQSRRPNTSFCFLDIRSPGLGDTAMYLCATSRDLLIPGELFFGEGSRLTVL.

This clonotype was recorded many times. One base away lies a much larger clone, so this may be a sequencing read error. The CDR3 protein is CSVGGGGETQYF. The CDR3 nucleotides read TGCAGCGTTGGAGGGGGAGGGGAGACCCAGTACTTC. J is TRBJ2-5 and V is TRBV29-1, with D perhaps matching TRBD2 (7 bases). The V gene lost 4 bases and the J gene lost 5 bases, with 11 bases spanning the gap. Germline-derived CDR1 and CDR2 are SQVTM and ANQGSEA. This CDR3 has 12 residues.

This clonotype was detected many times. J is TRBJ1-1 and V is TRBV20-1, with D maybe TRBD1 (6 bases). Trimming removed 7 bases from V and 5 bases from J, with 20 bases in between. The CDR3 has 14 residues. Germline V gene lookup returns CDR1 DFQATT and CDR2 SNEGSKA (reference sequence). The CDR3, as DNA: TGCAGTGTCCCACTCCCAGGGGTTTGGACTGAAGCTTTCTTT. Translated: CSVPLPGVWTEAFF.

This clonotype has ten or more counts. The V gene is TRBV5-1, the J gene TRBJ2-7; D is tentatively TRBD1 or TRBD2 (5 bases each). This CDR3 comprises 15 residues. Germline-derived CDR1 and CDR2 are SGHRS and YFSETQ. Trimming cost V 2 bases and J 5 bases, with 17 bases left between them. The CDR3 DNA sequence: TGCGCCAGCAGCTTAGGCGTTGGGGCCGGGGACGAGCAGTACTTC. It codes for CASSLGVGAGDEQYF.

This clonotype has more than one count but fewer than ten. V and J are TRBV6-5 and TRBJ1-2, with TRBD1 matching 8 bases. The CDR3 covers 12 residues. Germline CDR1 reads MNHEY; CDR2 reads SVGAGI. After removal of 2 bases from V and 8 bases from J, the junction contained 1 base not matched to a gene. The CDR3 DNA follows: TGTGCCAGCAGTTACCCAGGGGGCGGCTACACCTTC. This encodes CASSYPGGGYTF.

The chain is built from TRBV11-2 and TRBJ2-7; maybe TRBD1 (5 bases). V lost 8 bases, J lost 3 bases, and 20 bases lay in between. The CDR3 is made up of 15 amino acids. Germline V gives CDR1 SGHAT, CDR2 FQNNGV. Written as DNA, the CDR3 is TGTGCCAGCTCCTGGGGAACAGGCTATTTCTACGAGCAGTACTTC. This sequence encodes CASSWGTGYFYEQYF.

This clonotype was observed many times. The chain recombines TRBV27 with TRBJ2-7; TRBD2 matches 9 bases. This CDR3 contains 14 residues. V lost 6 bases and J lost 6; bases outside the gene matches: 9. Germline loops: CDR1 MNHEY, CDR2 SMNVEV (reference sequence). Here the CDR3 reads CASSYGSGSLEQYF. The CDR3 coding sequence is TGTGCCAGCAGCTACGGTAGCGGGAGTCTCGAGCAGTACTTC.

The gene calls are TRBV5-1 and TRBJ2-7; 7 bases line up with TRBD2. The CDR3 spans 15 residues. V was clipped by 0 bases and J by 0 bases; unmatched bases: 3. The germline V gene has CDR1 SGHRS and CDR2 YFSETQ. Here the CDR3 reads CASSLATGGSYEQYF. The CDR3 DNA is TGCGCCAGCAGCTTGGCCACGGGAGGCTCCTACGAGCAGTACTTC.

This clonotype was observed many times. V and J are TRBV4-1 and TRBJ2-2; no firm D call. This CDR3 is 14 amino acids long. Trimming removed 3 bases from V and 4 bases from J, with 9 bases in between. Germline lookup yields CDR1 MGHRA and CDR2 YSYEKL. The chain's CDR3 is CASSHRDPTGELFF. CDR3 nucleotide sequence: TGCGCCAGCAGCCATCGCGATCCCACCGGGGAGCTGTTTTTT.

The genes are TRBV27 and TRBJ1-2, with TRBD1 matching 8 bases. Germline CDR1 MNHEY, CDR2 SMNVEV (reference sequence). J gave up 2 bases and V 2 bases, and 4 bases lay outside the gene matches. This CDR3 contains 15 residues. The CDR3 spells CASSLSRQGNYGYTF. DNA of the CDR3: TGTGCCAGCAGTTTAAGTCGACAGGGGAACTATGGCTACACCTTC.

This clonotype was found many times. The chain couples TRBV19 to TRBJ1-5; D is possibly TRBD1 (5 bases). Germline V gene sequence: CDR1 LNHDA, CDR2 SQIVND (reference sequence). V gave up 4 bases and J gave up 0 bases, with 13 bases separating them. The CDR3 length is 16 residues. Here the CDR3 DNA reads TGTGCCAGTAGTAGACAGCCAGTCTATAGCAATCAGCCCCAGCATTTT. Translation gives CASSRQPVYSNQPQHF.

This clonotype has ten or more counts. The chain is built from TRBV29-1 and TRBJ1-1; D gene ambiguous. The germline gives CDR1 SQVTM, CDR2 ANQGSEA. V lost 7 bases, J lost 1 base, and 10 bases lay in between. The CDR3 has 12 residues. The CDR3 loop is CSAGLGNTEAFF. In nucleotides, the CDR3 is TGCAGCGCCGGGCTGGGGAACACTGAAGCTTTCTTT.

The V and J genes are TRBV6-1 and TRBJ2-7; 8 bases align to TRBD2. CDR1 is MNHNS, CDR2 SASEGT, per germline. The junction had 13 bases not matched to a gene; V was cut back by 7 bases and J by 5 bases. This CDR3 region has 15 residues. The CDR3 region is CASTLPREGLNEQYF. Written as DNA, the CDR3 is TGTGCCAGCACCCTCCCCCGGGAGGGCCTCAACGAGCAGTACTTC.